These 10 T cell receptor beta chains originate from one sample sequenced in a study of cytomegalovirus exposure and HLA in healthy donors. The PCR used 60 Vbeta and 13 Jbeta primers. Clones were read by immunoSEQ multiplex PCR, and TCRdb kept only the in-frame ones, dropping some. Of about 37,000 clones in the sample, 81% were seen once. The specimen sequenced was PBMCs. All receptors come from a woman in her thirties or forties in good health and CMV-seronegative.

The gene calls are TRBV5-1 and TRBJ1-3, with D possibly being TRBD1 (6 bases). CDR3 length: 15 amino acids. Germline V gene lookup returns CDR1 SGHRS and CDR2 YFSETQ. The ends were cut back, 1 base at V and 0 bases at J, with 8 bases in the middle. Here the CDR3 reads CASSLIGGSGNTIYF. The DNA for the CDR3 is TGCGCCAGCAGCTTGATAGGGGGCTCTGGAAACACCATATATTTT.

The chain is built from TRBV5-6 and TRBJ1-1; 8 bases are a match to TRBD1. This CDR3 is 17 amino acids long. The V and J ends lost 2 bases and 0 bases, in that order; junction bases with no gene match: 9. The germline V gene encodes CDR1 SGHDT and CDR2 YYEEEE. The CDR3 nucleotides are TGTGCCAGCAGCTTAGAGACAGGGGTTAGAATGAACACTGAAGCTTTCTTT. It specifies CASSLETGVRMNTEAFF. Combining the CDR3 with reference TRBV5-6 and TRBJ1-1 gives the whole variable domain DAGVTQSPTHLIKTRGQQVTLRCSPKSGHDTVSWYQQALGQGPQFIFQYYEEEERQRGNFPDRFSGHQFPNYSSELNVNALLLGDSALYLCASSLETGVRMNTEAFFGQGTRLTVV.

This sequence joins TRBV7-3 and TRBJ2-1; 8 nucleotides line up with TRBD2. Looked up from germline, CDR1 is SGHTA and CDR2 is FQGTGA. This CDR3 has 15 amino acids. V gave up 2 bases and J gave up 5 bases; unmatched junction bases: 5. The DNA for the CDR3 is TGTGCCAGCAGCTTAGGTAGCGGGACAAACAATGAGCAGTTCTTC. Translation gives CASSLGSGTNNEQFF.

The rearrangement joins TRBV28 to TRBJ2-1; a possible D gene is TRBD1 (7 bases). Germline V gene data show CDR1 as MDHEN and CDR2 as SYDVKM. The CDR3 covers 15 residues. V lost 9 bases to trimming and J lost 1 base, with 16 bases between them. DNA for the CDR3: TGTGCCAGTATTCGCCAGGGGGGATCCTACAATGAGCAGTTCTTC. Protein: CASIRQGGSYNEQFF.

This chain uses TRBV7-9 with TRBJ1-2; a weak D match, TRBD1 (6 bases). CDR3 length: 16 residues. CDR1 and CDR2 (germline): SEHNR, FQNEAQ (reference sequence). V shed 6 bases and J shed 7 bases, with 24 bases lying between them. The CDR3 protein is CASSTGHLEVLSGYTF. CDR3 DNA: TGTGCCAGCAGTACGGGACACCTTGAGGTTCTCTCTGGCTACACCTTC.

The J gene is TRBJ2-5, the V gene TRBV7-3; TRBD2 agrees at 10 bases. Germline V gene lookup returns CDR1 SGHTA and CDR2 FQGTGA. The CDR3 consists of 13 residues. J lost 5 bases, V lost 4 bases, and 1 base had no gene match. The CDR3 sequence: CASSSGLAETQYF. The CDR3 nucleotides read TGTGCCAGCAGCTCGGGACTAGCGGAGACCCAGTACTTC.

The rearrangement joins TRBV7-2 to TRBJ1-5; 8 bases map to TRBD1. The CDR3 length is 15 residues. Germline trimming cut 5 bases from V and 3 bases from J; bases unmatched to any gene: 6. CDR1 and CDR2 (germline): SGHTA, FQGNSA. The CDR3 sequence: CASSARTGNNQPQHF. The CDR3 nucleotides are TGTGCCAGCAGCGCCAGGACAGGGAACAATCAGCCCCAGCATTTT.

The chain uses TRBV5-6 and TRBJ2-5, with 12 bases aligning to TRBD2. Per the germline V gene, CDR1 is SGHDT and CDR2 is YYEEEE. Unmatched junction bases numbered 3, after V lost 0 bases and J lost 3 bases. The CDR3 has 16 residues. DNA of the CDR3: TGTGCCAGCAGCTTGGGACTAGCGGGGGCCAAAGAGACCCAGTACTTC. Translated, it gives CASSLGLAGAKETQYF.

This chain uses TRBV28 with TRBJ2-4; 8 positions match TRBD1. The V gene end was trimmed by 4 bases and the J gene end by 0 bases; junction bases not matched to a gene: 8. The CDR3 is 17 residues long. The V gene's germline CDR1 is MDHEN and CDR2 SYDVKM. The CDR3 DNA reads TGTGCCAGCAGTTCTTTCACAGGGGGAATAGCCAAAAACATTCAGTACTTC. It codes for CASSSFTGGIAKNIQYF.

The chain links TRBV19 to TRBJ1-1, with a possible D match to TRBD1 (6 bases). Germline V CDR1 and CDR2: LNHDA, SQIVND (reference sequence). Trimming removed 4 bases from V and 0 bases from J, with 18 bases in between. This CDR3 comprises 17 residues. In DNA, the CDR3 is TGTGCCAGTAGTACAACCCTCAGGGGAGGGGTGAACACTGAAGCTTTCTTT. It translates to CASSTTLRGGVNTEAFF.